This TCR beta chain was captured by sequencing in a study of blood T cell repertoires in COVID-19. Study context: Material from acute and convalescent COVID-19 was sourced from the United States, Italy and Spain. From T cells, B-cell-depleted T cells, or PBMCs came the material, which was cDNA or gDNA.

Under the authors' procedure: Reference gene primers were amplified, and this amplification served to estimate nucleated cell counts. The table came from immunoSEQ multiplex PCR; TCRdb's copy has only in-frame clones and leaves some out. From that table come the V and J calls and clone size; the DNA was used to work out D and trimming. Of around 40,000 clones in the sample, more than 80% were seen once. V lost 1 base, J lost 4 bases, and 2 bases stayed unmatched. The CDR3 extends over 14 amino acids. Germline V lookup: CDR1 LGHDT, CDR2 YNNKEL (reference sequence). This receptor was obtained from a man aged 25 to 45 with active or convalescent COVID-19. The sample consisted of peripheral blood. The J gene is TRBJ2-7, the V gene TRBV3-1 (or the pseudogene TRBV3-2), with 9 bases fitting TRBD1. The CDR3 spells CASSQGTGVYEQYF. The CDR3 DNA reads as TGTGCCAGCAGCCAAGGGACAGGGGTTTACGAGCAGTACTTC.